Following are 23 T cell receptor beta chains from one sample sequenced in a study of blood T cell repertoires in COVID-19. The table came from immunoSEQ multiplex PCR; TCRdb's copy has only in-frame clones and leaves some out. The table has more than 300,000 clones, around nine tenths seen once. The sequencing input was peripheral blood. These receptor sequences come from a woman between 65 and 79 years old with COVID-19, enrolled during active disease.

V usage is TRBV24-1 and J usage is TRBJ2-7; 9 bases are a match to TRBD1. The germline CDR1 and CDR2 sequences are KGHDR and SFDVKD. This CDR3 region has 15 residues. V lost 3 bases, J lost 5 bases, and 7 bases stayed unmatched. The CDR3 DNA reads as TGTGCCACCAGTGATCCACAGGGGGCTAATCACGAGCAGTACTTC. Encoded protein: CATSDPQGANHEQYF.

As concerns this clone: The sample carries other DNA sequences with the same CDR3. The chain recombines TRBV29-1 with TRBJ2-7, with TRBD1 matching over 7 bases. Looked up from germline, CDR1 is SQVTM and CDR2 is ANQGSEA. The CDR3 is 12 residues long. V was pared by 6 bases and J by 3 bases, with 5 bases of the junction left unmatched. The CDR3 loop is CSVRQGSYEQYF. The CDR3 DNA reads as TGCAGCGTCAGACAGGGAAGCTACGAGCAGTACTTC.

The chain employs TRBV4-2 and TRBJ2-7; 11 nucleotides agree with TRBD2. The CDR3 extends over 15 amino acids. V was pared by 0 bases and J by 7 bases, with 5 bases of the junction left unmatched. Looked up from germline, CDR1 is LGHNA and CDR2 is YNFKEQ. Written as DNA, the CDR3 is TGTGCCAGCAGCCAAGAGTGGCTAGCGGGGGGAGAGCAGTACTTC. It specifies CASSQEWLAGGEQYF.

This rearrangement joins TRBV30 to TRBJ1-6; D remains unclear. The CDR3 sequence is 12 residues long. The V end lost 8 bases, the J end lost 7 bases, and 12 bases lay between the germline ends. Germline CDR1 reads GTSNPN; CDR2 reads SVGIG (reference sequence). The CDR3 DNA follows: TGTGCCCATCGACGGAGAAATTCACCCCTCCACTTT. Its translation: CAHRRRNSPLHF. Full variable domain (missing parts from reference TRBV30 and TRBJ1-6): SQTIHQWPATLVQPVGSPLSLECTVEGTSNPNLYWYRQAAGRGLQLLFYSVGIGQISSEVPQNLSASRPQDRQFILSSKKLLLSDSGFYLCAHRRRNSPLHFGNGTRLTVT.

On this clone itself: The sample has other DNA sequences that encode this CDR3 too. The gene calls are TRBV30 and TRBJ1-5; maybe TRBD1 (5 bases). Trimming removed 0 bases from V and 4 bases from J, with 13 bases in between. Germline V gene sequence: CDR1 GTSNPN, CDR2 SVGIG (reference sequence). The CDR3 contains 15 residues. The CDR3 is CAWSVHGGGNQPQHF. As DNA, the CDR3 is TGTGCCTGGAGTGTACACGGGGGTGGGAATCAGCCCCAGCATTTT.

The J gene is TRBJ2-1, the V gene TRBV4-1; TRBD1 is a possible D gene (6 bases). The CDR3 is 15 residues long. Germline V gives CDR1 MGHRA, CDR2 YSYEKL. Trimming took 5 bases from V and 3 from J, leaving 14 bases between them. CDR3 loop: CASSTYRDSYNEQFF. The CDR3 bases are TGCGCCAGCAGCACATACAGGGATAGCTACAATGAGCAGTTCTTC.

The chain recombines TRBV24-1 with TRBJ2-3; TRBD2 is a possible D gene (6 bases). The germline CDR1 and CDR2 sequences are KGHDR and SFDVKD. V was trimmed by 0 bases and J by 1 base, leaving 13 bases between them. CDR3 length equals 17 residues. Here the CDR3 DNA reads TGTGCCACCAGTGATTTGCTGGGGGGATTAGGCACAGATACGCAGTATTTT. Protein: CATSDLLGGLGTDTQYF.

The J gene is TRBJ1-3, the V gene TRBV30; D may be TRBD1 (5 bases). Germline V gives CDR1 GTSNPN, CDR2 SVGIG (reference sequence). The ends were cut back, 1 base at V and 4 bases at J, with 14 bases in the middle. CDR3 length: 15 residues. CDR3 loop: CAWSAPDSSGNTIYF. CDR3 sequence (DNA): TGTGCCTGGAGTGCTCCTGACAGTTCCGGAAACACCATATATTTT. The whole variable domain, filled in from reference TRBV30 and TRBJ1-3, reads SQTIHQWPATLVQPVGSPLSLECTVEGTSNPNLYWYRQAAGRGLQLLFYSVGIGQISSEVPQNLSASRPQDRQFILSSKKLLLSDSGFYLCAWSAPDSSGNTIYFGEGSWLTVV.

This sequence joins TRBV12-5 and TRBJ1-1, with D hard to call. V shed 3 bases and J shed 4 bases, with 24 bases lying between them. This CDR3 has 18 amino acids. In germline, CDR1 is LGHNT, CDR2 FRNRAP. The CDR3 DNA follows: TGTGCTAGTGGTTTAGGGATTTTATCAACTAAAGGAGGCACTGAAGCTTTCTTT. Protein product: CASGLGILSTKGGTEAFF.

In DNA form, the CDR3 reads TGTGCCAGCAAAGGACAGGGGGCCACTGAAGCTTTCTTT. Its translation is CASKGQGATEAFF. The rearrangement uses TRBV2 and TRBJ1-1, with TRBD1 matching 11 bases. V lost 7 bases and J lost 4; bases outside the gene matches: 2. Germline loops: CDR1 SNHLY, CDR2 FYNNEI. This CDR3 region has 13 residues.

Concerning this clone itself: This sample includes further DNA sequences coding for the same CDR3. The rearrangement joins TRBV28 to TRBJ1-2; no firm D call. Trimming shortened V by 5 bases and J by 1 base, and 8 bases separated the two germline ends. In germline, CDR1 is MDHEN, CDR2 SYDVKM. The CDR3 extends over 13 amino acids. The CDR3 protein is CASSPTGNYGYTF. The CDR3 DNA is TGTGCCAGCAGTCCCACGGGTAACTATGGCTACACCTTC.

J is TRBJ1-6 and V is TRBV28; 10 bases line up with TRBD1. V lost 0 bases to trimming and J lost 10 bases; unmatched junction nucleotides: 6. The germline gives CDR1 MDHEN, CDR2 SYDVKM. The CDR3 loop spans 16 amino acids. The CDR3 sequence is CASSLWGQGHRSPLHF. The CDR3 DNA follows: TGTGCCAGCAGTTTATGGGGACAGGGGCATAGATCACCCCTCCACTTT.

The rearrangement uses TRBV10-3 and TRBJ1-5; 9 bases fit TRBD1. The CDR3 covers 14 residues. J gave up 6 bases and V 10 bases, and 10 bases lay outside the gene matches. The germline V gene has CDR1 ENHRY and CDR2 SYGVKD. CDR3 protein: CATQKGQGGQPQHF. The CDR3, as DNA: TGTGCCACCCAAAAGGGACAGGGAGGTCAGCCCCAGCATTTT.

The chain uses TRBV11-2 and TRBJ2-7; TRBD2 agrees at 7 bases. Germline V lookup: CDR1 SGHAT, CDR2 FQNNGV. CDR3 length: 14 amino acids. Trimming cost V 7 bases and J 3 bases; bases outside gene matches: 9. This CDR3 is CASTQWGGSYEQYF. As DNA, the CDR3 is TGTGCCAGCACCCAATGGGGGGGTAGCTACGAGCAGTACTTC.

The CDR3 bases are TGTGCCAGCAGTCCTTACTCTGGAAACACCATATATTTT. As protein: CASSPYSGNTIYF. The chain uses TRBV11-2 and TRBJ1-3; D is unclear. V was pared by 6 bases and J by 0 bases, with 6 bases between. Germline V gene lookup returns CDR1 SGHAT and CDR2 FQNNGV. The CDR3 extends over 13 amino acids. The full variable domain, its missing parts supplied by reference TRBV11-2 and TRBJ1-3, is EAGVAQSPRYKIIEKRQSVAFWCNPISGHATLYWYQQILGQGPKLLIQFQNNGVVDDSQLPKDRFSAERLKGVDSTLKIQPAKLEDSAVYLCASSPYSGNTIYFGEGSWLTVV.

The genes are TRBV27 and TRBJ2-7; 8 bases match TRBD2. Germline values: CDR1 MNHEY, CDR2 SMNVEV (reference sequence). The CDR3 runs to 14 residues. Trimming cost V 10 bases and J 3 bases; bases outside gene matches: 11. The CDR3 bases are TGTGCCACCTCGAGCGGGGGTTACGACTACGAGCAGTACTTC. Its protein is CATSSGGYDYEQYF.

The chain uses TRBV3-1 (or the pseudogene TRBV3-2) and TRBJ2-3, with D perhaps TRBD2 (7 bases). This CDR3 comprises 15 residues. The V end lost 4 bases, the J end lost 1 base, and 12 bases lay between the germline ends. Germline CDR1 is LGHDT and CDR2 is YNNKEL (reference sequence). As DNA, the CDR3 is TGTGCCAGCAGCCGGCGGGGGCCCGGCACAGATACGCAGTATTTT. Its translation: CASSRRGPGTDTQYF.

The gene calls are TRBV13 and TRBJ1-1; D ambiguous. V gave up 8 bases and J gave up 0 bases, with 7 bases separating them. The CDR3 spans 12 residues. Germline CDR1 and CDR2: PRHDT and FYEKMQ (reference sequence). The CDR3 DNA sequence: TGTGCCAGCGGCCGCATGAACACTGAAGCTTTCTTT. Encoded protein: CASGRMNTEAFF. The complete variable domain, with remaining parts taken from reference TRBV13 and TRBJ1-1, reads AAGVIQSPRHLIKEKRETATLKCYPIPRHDTVYWYQQGPGQDPQFLISFYEKMQSDKGSIPDRFSAQQFSDYHSELNMSSLELGDSALYFCASGRMNTEAFFGQGTRLTVV.

This chain joins TRBV28 and TRBJ1-6; TRBD1 agrees at 10 bases. V shed 7 bases and J 9 bases; nucleotides not matched to a gene: 6. In germline, CDR1 is MDHEN, CDR2 SYDVKM. This CDR3 is built from 14 residues. In nucleotides, the CDR3 is TGTGCCAGCACCACGACAGGGGGCAGTTCACCCCTCCACTTT. It is translated as CASTTTGGSSPLHF. Combining the CDR3 with reference TRBV28 and TRBJ1-6 gives the whole variable domain DVKVTQSSRYLVKRTGEKVFLECVQDMDHENMFWYRQDPGLGLRLIYFSYDVKMKEKGDIPEGYSVSREKKERFSLILESASTNQTSMYLCASTTTGGSSPLHFGNGTRLTVT.

This chain connects TRBV4-1 to TRBJ1-1; D unresolved. This CDR3 spans 17 amino acids. Germline V gene data show CDR1 as MGHRA and CDR2 as YSYEKL. Trimming removed 1 base from V and 0 bases from J, with 15 bases in between. CDR3 loop: CASSQVGSLIVNTEAFF. CDR3 DNA sequence: TGCGCCAGCAGCCAAGTTGGGAGCCTCATAGTGAACACTGAAGCTTTCTTT.

The genes are TRBV5-1 and TRBJ2-5; perhaps TRBD1 as D (6 bases). The length of the CDR3 is 14 residues. Between the trimmed V and J ends, which lost 4 bases and 4 bases, there was a span of 14 bases. Germline values: CDR1 SGHRS, CDR2 YFSETQ. The CDR3 DNA sequence: TGCGCCAGCAGCGATCTCCAGGGGATAGAGACCCAGTACTTC. Its translation is CASSDLQGIETQYF.

The rearrangement uses TRBV2 and TRBJ2-5, with 8 bases lining up with TRBD2. CDR1 SNHLY and CDR2 FYNNEI come from the germline V gene. The CDR3 runs 15 residues. V lost 0 bases, J lost 2 bases, and 2 bases stayed unmatched. The CDR3 bases are TGTGCCAGCAGTGAAGCAGGGACTAGTCAAGAGACCCAGTACTTC. As protein: CASSEAGTSQETQYF.

The rearrangement uses TRBV6-5 and TRBJ2-1, with 8 nucleotides matching TRBD1. This CDR3 comprises 14 residues. Trimming removed 6 bases from V and 7 bases from J; junction bases left unmatched: 8. Germline CDR1 MNHEY, CDR2 SVGAGI. CDR3 DNA: TGTGCCAGCAGGGCCCGGGACAGGTCTAATGAGCAGTTCTTC. This gives the protein CASRARDRSNEQFF.